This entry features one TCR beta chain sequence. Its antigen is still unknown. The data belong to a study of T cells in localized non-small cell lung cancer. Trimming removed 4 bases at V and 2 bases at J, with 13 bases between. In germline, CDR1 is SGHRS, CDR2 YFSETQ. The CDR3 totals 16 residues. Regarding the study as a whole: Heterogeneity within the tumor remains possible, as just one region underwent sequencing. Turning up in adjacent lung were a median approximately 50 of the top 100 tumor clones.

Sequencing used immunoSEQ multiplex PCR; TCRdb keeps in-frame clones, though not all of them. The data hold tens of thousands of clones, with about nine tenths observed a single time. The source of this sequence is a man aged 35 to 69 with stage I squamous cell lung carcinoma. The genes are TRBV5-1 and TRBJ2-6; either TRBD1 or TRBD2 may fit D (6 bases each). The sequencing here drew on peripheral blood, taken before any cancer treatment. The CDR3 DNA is TGCGCCAGCAGCCCCGGAGGGGGTACTGGGGCCAACGTCCTGACTTTC. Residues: CASSPGGGTGANVLTF.